This T cell receptor (beta chain) was sequenced in a study of T cell responses to AZD1222 COVID-19 vaccine. As to this clone: Its antigen is as yet unknown.

Produced via immunoSEQ multiplex PCR; TCRdb's table is partial and in-frame only. Among about 86,000 clones, about 92% were seen once, and the ten largest hold about 3%. Findings and caveats of the study: Spike regions recognized by vaccine-associated CD4 TCRs spanned the protein, led by 160-218 and 743-854. A mostly white British donor set with more females was recruited, and clonal diversity was possibly underestimated.

Germline assignment: CDR1 SEHNR and CDR2 FQNEAQ (reference sequence). Between the trimmed V and J ends, which lost 5 bases and 4 bases, there was a span of 14 bases. The CDR3 length is 14 residues. Source: peripheral blood, taken on day 0 of AZD1222 vaccination. This clonotype was obtained from an adult in good health. This chain joins TRBV7-9 and TRBJ1-1; possible D gene TRBD1, 5 bases. The CDR3 protein is CASSPGGDRTEAFF. CDR3 nucleotides: TGTGCCAGCAGCCCCGGAGGGGATCGCACTGAAGCTTTCTTT.